One and the same sample provided the 17 T cell receptor beta chains below, sequenced in a study of shared clonotypes between healthy human individuals (dated by TCRdb to 2019 to 2021). The method behind the library was the immunoSEQ multiplex PCR assay. Sourced from immuneACCESS, this table was stored by TCRdb with only in-frame sequences that have V and J called. A share of the clones is absent; for the studies checked, an unresolved V gene accounts for under half, and the remainder has no known explanation. Across this sample there are about 1.1 million clones, with approximately 77% seen only once. 0.89% of the sample rests with the top ten. Sequencing was performed on memory CD4+ T cells from PBMCs. In light of the paper, this sample's cell subset or site label describes: CD45RA-negative fraction. The receptors were gathered from a man between 18 and 35 years old in good health. Some clones in this sample may be carry-over from other donors' samples.

The rearrangement joins TRBV7-2 to TRBJ2-5; either TRBD1 or TRBD2 may fit D (5 bases each). V lost 2 bases and J lost 5, with 15 bases in between. This CDR3 has 15 amino acids. Per the germline V gene, CDR1 is SGHTA and CDR2 is FQGNSA. Here the CDR3 DNA reads TGTGCCAGCAGCTTACGATGGGACCCGGAGGAGACCCAGTACTTC. Amino acid sequence: CASSLRWDPEETQYF.

The chain couples TRBV5-1 to TRBJ1-2; 9 bases line up with TRBD1. The CDR3 sequence is 16 residues long. Germline V gene data show CDR1 as SGHRS and CDR2 as YFSETQ. V was clipped by 3 bases and J by 7 bases; unmatched bases: 13. DNA for the CDR3: TGCGCCAGCAGCTCAACGGGACAGGGCGCTTACCGTGGCTACACCTTC. This gives the protein CASSSTGQGAYRGYTF. Full variable domain (outside the CDR3, taken from reference TRBV5-1 and TRBJ1-2): KAGVTQTPRYLIKTRGQQVTLSCSPISGHRSVSWYQQTPGQGLQFLFEYFSETQRNKGNFPGRFSGRQFSNSRSEMNVSTLELGDSALYLCASSSTGQGAYRGYTFGSGTRLTVV.

The rearrangement links TRBV28 to TRBJ2-3; 12 nucleotides line up with TRBD2. The CDR3 is 16 residues long. Germline CDR1 and CDR2: MDHEN and SYDVKM. J gave up 5 bases and V 6 bases, and 9 bases lay outside the gene matches. The chain's CDR3 is CASRSGTSGYLDTQYF. CDR3 bases: TGTGCCAGCAGGTCCGGGACTAGCGGGTATTTAGATACGCAGTATTTT.

CDR3 in amino acids: CASSLPAGRYNEQFF. The CDR3, as DNA: TGTGCCAGCAGTTTACCTGCGGGAAGGTACAATGAGCAGTTCTTC. The chain couples TRBV28 to TRBJ2-1; perhaps TRBD2 as D (6 bases). This CDR3 is 15 amino acids long. Trimming took off 2 bases at V and 4 bases at J, with 12 bases between the two ends. Looked up from germline, CDR1 is MDHEN and CDR2 is SYDVKM.

The chain joins TRBV19 to TRBJ2-5; TRBD1 or TRBD2 may be the D gene (6 bases each). V was pared by 3 bases and J by 3 bases, with 17 bases between. The CDR3 sequence is 16 residues long. Germline assignment: CDR1 LNHDA and CDR2 SQIVND (reference sequence). Here the CDR3 DNA reads TGTGCCAGTAGTATGAATTTCGGGGGCCCTAAAGAGACCCAGTACTTC. Protein: CASSMNFGGPKETQYF.

Here the CDR3 DNA reads TGTGCCAGCAGTTCGGTCCTTCTGTCAACCACCTACGAGCAGTACTTC. Its protein is CASSSVLLSTTYEQYF. The chain carries TRBV28 and TRBJ2-7; no clear D gene. With 4 bases removed from V and 2 bases from J, the gap between germline ends came to 18 bases. The CDR3 is 16 residues long. The V gene's germline CDR1 is MDHEN and CDR2 SYDVKM.

The table lists this clone with a count of one. The chain has TRBV28 and TRBJ2-5; D is possibly TRBD1 or TRBD2 (5 bases each). The germline CDR1 and CDR2 sequences are MDHEN and SYDVKM. V dropped 3 bases and J dropped 5 bases, with 13 bases sitting between them. CDR3 length: 14 residues. CDR3 protein: CASSLRGRWETQYF. The DNA of the CDR3 is TGTGCCAGCAGTTTGAGGGGCCGGTGGGAGACCCAGTACTTC.

The V and J genes are TRBV11-1 and TRBJ2-3, with 7 positions matching TRBD1. The V gene's germline CDR1 is SGHAT and CDR2 FQDESV (reference sequence). V lost 8 bases, J lost 4 bases, and 9 bases stayed unmatched. The CDR3 length is 14 residues. In DNA form, the CDR3 reads TGTGCCAGCGGTGACAGGGTAGAGGCAGATACGCAGTATTTT. Translation gives CASGDRVEADTQYF.

The J gene is TRBJ1-1, the V gene TRBV5-6; D perhaps matches TRBD1 (5 bases). Germline CDR1 is SGHDT and CDR2 is YYEEEE. With 4 bases removed from V and 7 bases from J, the gap between germline ends came to 14 bases. The CDR3 runs to 13 residues. The DNA of the CDR3 is TGTGCCAGCAGCAGCGGCAGGGCAGGTGAAGCTTTCTTT. It is translated as CASSSGRAGEAFF.

To note about this clone: At one of its ends the junction is not consistent with the germline gene, which may arise from a read error. The chain carries TRBV6-6 and TRBJ2-7, with a weak D call TRBD2 (6 bases). CDR1 is MNHNY, CDR2 SVGAGI, per germline (reference sequence). The CDR3 contains 15 residues. CDR3 sequence reads: CASSYPAGLSYGQYF. The CDR3 DNA reads as TGTGCCAGCAGTTACCCTGCGGGGTTAAGCTACGGGCAGTACTTC.

V is TRBV5-1 and J is TRBJ2-3, with 16 bases aligning to TRBD2. Germline CDR1 reads SGHRS; CDR2 reads YFSETQ. This CDR3 is built from 17 residues. After removal of 4 bases from V and 4 bases from J, the junction contained 6 bases not matched to a gene. The CDR3 DNA sequence: TGCGCCAGCAGCCCGGGACTAGCGGGAGGGCCCTCAGATACGCAGTATTTT. This encodes CASSPGLAGGPSDTQYF.

The chain couples TRBV7-9 to TRBJ1-2, with 8 bases fitting TRBD1. The germline V gene has CDR1 SEHNR and CDR2 FQNEAQ (reference sequence). The length of the CDR3 is 16 residues. The V gene end was trimmed by 1 base and the J gene end by 3 bases; junction bases not matched to a gene: 7. The chain's CDR3 is CASSLGDRRDDYGYTF. The CDR3 bases are TGTGCCAGCAGCTTAGGGGACAGGCGGGATGACTATGGCTACACCTTC. The whole variable domain, filled in from reference TRBV7-9 and TRBJ1-2, reads DTGVSQNPRHKITKRGQNVTFRCDPISEHNRLYWYRQTLGQGPEFLTYFQNEAQLEKSRLLSDRFSAERPKGSFSTLEIQRTEQGDSAMYLCASSLGDRRDDYGYTFGSGTRLTVV.

V usage is TRBV7-3 and J usage is TRBJ1-2, with D uncertain. V gave up 2 bases and J gave up 2 bases, with 6 bases separating them. CDR1 is SGHTA, CDR2 FQGTGA, per germline. The CDR3 consists of 13 residues. The CDR3 DNA reads as TGTGCCAGCAGCTTAGAGCCCAACTATGGCTACACCTTC. This encodes CASSLEPNYGYTF. The whole variable domain, remainder taken from reference TRBV7-3 and TRBJ1-2, is GAGVSQTPSNKVTEKGKYVELRCDPISGHTALYWYRQSLGQGPEFLIYFQGTGAADDSGLPNDRFFAVRPEGSVSTLKIQRTERGDSAVYLCASSLEPNYGYTFGSGTRLTVV.

This clone was counted at least ten times. Different DNA sequences within this sample yield the same CDR3. This rearrangement joins TRBV6-1 to TRBJ2-5; D gene unclear. CDR3 length: 16 amino acids. V was cut by 0 bases and J by 5 bases, with 16 bases left in between. CDR1 and CDR2 (germline): MNHNS, SASEGT. The CDR3 protein is CASSEALGNPTETQYF. Here the CDR3 DNA reads TGTGCCAGCAGTGAAGCTCTCGGAAACCCAACGGAGACCCAGTACTTC.

The chain employs TRBV6-6 and TRBJ2-7; TRBD1 matches 9 bases. Germline V gives CDR1 MNHNY, CDR2 SVGAGI (reference sequence). The CDR3 consists of 14 residues. The trim removed 4 bases at V and 5 bases at J, leaving 6 bases unmatched. The CDR3 DNA reads TGTGCCAGCAGTTTTACCGGGACAGGGAACGAGCAGTACTTC. This encodes CASSFTGTGNEQYF.

This rearrangement joins TRBV28 to TRBJ2-7; D unclear. CDR1 and CDR2 (germline): MDHEN, SYDVKM. The CDR3 is 11 amino acids. V lost 8 bases, J lost 0 bases, and 5 bases lay in between. CDR3 amino acids: CASHSSYEQYF. The CDR3 nucleotides are TGTGCCAGCCACAGCTCCTACGAGCAGTACTTC.

The CDR3 DNA sequence: TGTGCCTGGAGTTACAGGGGAGTATATTCACCCCTCCACTTT. This encodes CAWSYRGVYSPLHF. This chain joins TRBV30 and TRBJ1-6; TRBD1 aligns across 7 bases. Germline V CDR1 and CDR2: GTSNPN, SVGIG (reference sequence). This CDR3 has 14 amino acids. V dropped 2 bases and J dropped 8; count of bases not matched to a gene: 6.